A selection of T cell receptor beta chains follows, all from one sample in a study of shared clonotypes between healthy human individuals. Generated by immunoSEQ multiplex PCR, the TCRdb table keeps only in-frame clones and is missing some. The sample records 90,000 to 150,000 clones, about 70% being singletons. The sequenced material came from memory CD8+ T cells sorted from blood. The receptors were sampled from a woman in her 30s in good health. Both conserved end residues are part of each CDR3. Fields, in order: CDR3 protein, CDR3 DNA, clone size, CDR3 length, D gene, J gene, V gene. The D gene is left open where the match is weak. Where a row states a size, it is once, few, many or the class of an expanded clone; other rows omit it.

CASSDSPGLAGDEQFF | TGTGCCAGCAGTGACTCGCCGGGACTAGCGGGAGATGAGCAGTTCTTC | NA | 16 | TRBD2 | TRBJ2-1 | TRBV6-4
CASSLDGTLDEQYF | TGTGCCAGCAGCTTAGATGGGACTCTTGACGAGCAGTACTTC | few | 14 | NA | TRBJ2-7 | TRBV7-2
CASRYRDRGNQPQHF | TGTGCCAGCAGGTACCGGGACAGAGGTAATCAGCCCCAGCATTTT | NA | 15 | TRBD1 | TRBJ1-5 | TRBV5-8
CASSLEQGTEAFF | TGTGCCAGCAGCTTAGAACAGGGGACTGAAGCTTTCTTT | NA | 13 | TRBD1 | TRBJ1-1 | TRBV11-3
CASTPTVSGAREQYF | TGTGCCAGCACTCCAACCGTTAGCGGGGCCCGCGAGCAGTACTTC | medium-sized | 15 | TRBD2 | TRBJ2-7 | TRBV27
CASSLNGWGMSSYEQYF | TGTGCCAGCAGCTTAAACGGGTGGGGGATGAGCTCCTACGAGCAGTACTTC | NA | 17 | NA | TRBJ2-7 | TRBV5-6
CASSLFPGNTEAFF | TGTGCCAGCAGCTTATTTCCGGGGAACACTGAAGCTTTCTTT | few | 14 | NA | TRBJ1-1 | TRBV7-9
CASSFARNEQYF | TGTGCCAGCAGCTTTGCTAGGAACGAGCAGTACTTC | NA | 12 | NA | TRBJ2-7 | TRBV7-8
CASSLRGSYNEQFF | TGTGCCAGCAGTTTAAGGGGATCATACAATGAGCAGTTCTTC | NA | 14 | NA | TRBJ2-1 | TRBV6-5
CASSLGDWSGVHEQFF | TGTGCCAGCAGTTTAGGAGACTGGAGCGGTGTCCATGAGCAGTTCTTC | few | 16 | NA | TRBJ2-1 | TRBV28
CASSEPRGIPYNEQFF | TGTGCCAGCAGTGAACCTCGAGGGATCCCCTACAATGAGCAGTTCTTC | NA | 16 | NA | TRBJ2-1 | TRBV2
CASSLTGENYEQYF | TGTGCCAGCAGCTTAACGGGGGAAAACTACGAGCAGTACTTC | NA | 14 | NA | TRBJ2-7 | TRBV13
CASSEVQGGDYGYTF | TGTGCCAGCAGCGAGGTGCAGGGCGGCGACTATGGCTACACCTTC | NA | 15 | NA | TRBJ1-2 | TRBV5-4
CASSPARGATEAFF | TGCGCCAGCAGCCCGGCCCGAGGAGCCACTGAAGCTTTCTTT | few | 14 | NA | TRBJ1-1 | TRBV5-1
CASRWDYESYEQYF | TGTGCCAGCAGATGGGACTATGAATCCTACGAGCAGTACTTC | NA | 14 | TRBD2 | TRBJ2-7 | TRBV2
CASSVSQETQYF | TGTGCCAGCAGCGTTAGTCAAGAGACCCAGTACTTC | once | 12 | NA | TRBJ2-5 | TRBV7-9
CASSLRLAGPFYEQYF | TGCGCCAGCAGCCTACGACTAGCGGGACCGTTTTACGAGCAGTACTTC | NA | 16 | TRBD2 | TRBJ2-7 | TRBV5-1
CASSTRTQASTDTQYF | TGTGCCAGTAGTACCCGGACCCAAGCGAGCACAGATACGCAGTATTTT | few | 16 | NA | TRBJ2-3 | TRBV19
CASSLGQGVNEQYF | TGTGCCAGCAGCCTAGGACAGGGGGTTAACGAGCAGTACTTC | NA | 14 | TRBD1 | TRBJ2-7 | TRBV5-4
CASLKNTGELFF | TGTGCCAGCCTTAAGAACACCGGGGAGCTGTTTTTT | NA | 12 | NA | TRBJ2-2 | TRBV28
CASSSLGGGQPQHF | TGTGCCAGCAGTTCGCTGGGGGGGGGTCAGCCCCAGCATTTT | NA | 14 | NA | TRBJ1-5 | TRBV27
CASSLDRGYSGNTIYF | TGCGCCAGCAGCTTGGACAGGGGATACTCTGGAAACACCATATATTTT | NA | 16 | TRBD1 | TRBJ1-3 | TRBV5-1
CSVGTLAEPQETQYF | TGCAGCGTAGGGACACTAGCGGAACCGCAAGAGACCCAGTACTTC | NA | 15 | TRBD2 | TRBJ2-5 | TRBV29-1
CASKRGDEQYF | TGTGCCAGCAAACGCGGCGACGAGCAGTACTTC | NA | 11 | NA | TRBJ2-7 | TRBV6-1
CASSSLTGAIVREQYF | TGTGCCAGCAGCTCATTAACAGGGGCGATCGTAAGAGAGCAGTACTTC | once | 16 | TRBD1 | TRBJ2-7 | TRBV7-9
CASSQAPNGNEQFF | TGCGCCAGCAGCCAAGCCCCCAACGGTAATGAGCAGTTCTTC | NA | 14 | NA | TRBJ2-1 | TRBV4-1
CASGTSGTDTQYF | TGTGCCAGCGGGACTAGCGGGACAGATACGCAGTATTTT | NA | 13 | TRBD2 | TRBJ2-3 | TRBV6-1
CASRAGTGDTGELFF | TGTGCCAGCAGAGCCGGGACAGGGGACACCGGGGAGCTGTTTTTT | NA | 15 | TRBD1 | TRBJ2-2 | TRBV6-1
CASSSIRENTEAFF | TGTGCCAGCAGCTCAATCAGGGAGAACACTGAAGCTTTCTTT | NA | 14 | NA | TRBJ1-1 | TRBV11-2
CASSPSSPFEQYF | TGTGCCAGTTCCCCTAGTAGCCCGTTCGAGCAGTACTTC | few | 13 | NA | TRBJ2-7 | TRBV7-6
CASSLVVWSRQYF | TGTGCCAGCAGCTTAGTGGTTTGGAGTCGGCAGTACTTC | few | 13 | NA | TRBJ2-7 | TRBV7-7
CASSESSNRGQTQETQYF | TGTGCCAGCAGTGAATCCTCCAATCGGGGACAGACTCAAGAGACCCAGTACTTC | NA | 18 | TRBD1 | TRBJ2-5 | TRBV25-1
CASSGGTGSQETQYF | TGTGCCAGCAGCGGTGGGACAGGCTCACAAGAGACCCAGTACTTC | NA | 15 | TRBD1 | TRBJ2-5 | TRBV25-1
CASSLLSGGTEAFF | TGTGCCAGCAGTTTATTATCTGGCGGCACTGAAGCTTTCTTT | few | 14 | NA | TRBJ1-1 | TRBV28
CASRSGGQGWNSPLHF | TGTGCCAGCAGGTCCGGTGGACAGGGTTGGAATTCACCCCTCCACTTT | few | 16 | TRBD1 | TRBJ1-6 | TRBV7-9
CASSLGSGPGSKNIQYF | TGTGCCAGCAGCTTAGGCTCGGGCCCCGGGTCCAAAAACATTCAGTACTTC | NA | 17 | NA | TRBJ2-4 | TRBV7-9
CASSYGTGETGELFF | TGTGCCAGCAGTTACGGGACCGGGGAGACCGGGGAGCTGTTTTTT | NA | 15 | NA | TRBJ2-2 | TRBV6-5
CASRGLAGLNEQYF | TGTGCCAGCAGGGGACTAGCGGGACTCAACGAGCAGTACTTC | NA | 14 | TRBD2 | TRBJ2-7 | TRBV2
CASSALQLGVGTEAFF | TGCGCCAGCAGCGCCCTGCAACTCGGGGTGGGCACTGAAGCTTTCTTT | many | 16 | NA | TRBJ1-1 | TRBV5-1
CASSDSSTGELFF | TGTGCCAGCAGTGACTCCTCCACCGGGGAGCTGTTTTTT | NA | 13 | NA | TRBJ2-2 | TRBV6-4
CASSQVTGGQETQYF | TGTGCCAGCAGCCAAGTAACGGGAGGGCAAGAGACCCAGTACTTC | NA | 15 | TRBD2 | TRBJ2-5 | TRBV7-9
CASSRTGGAGNQPQHF | TGTGCCAGTAGCCGGACAGGGGGCGCGGGAAATCAGCCCCAGCATTTT | NA | 16 | TRBD1 | TRBJ1-5 | TRBV19
CASSLVASGAYRYGYTF | TGTGCCAGCAGCTTAGTCGCGTCCGGGGCCTACCGCTATGGCTACACCTTC | few | 17 | NA | TRBJ1-2 | TRBV7-9
CASSSDLAGFQETQYF | TGTGCCAGCAGTTCCGACCTAGCGGGGTTTCAAGAGACCCAGTACTTC | NA | 16 | TRBD2 | TRBJ2-5 | TRBV28
CATDNQGNPEAFF | TGTGCCACCGATAACCAGGGGAACCCTGAAGCTTTCTTT | once | 13 | NA | TRBJ1-1 | TRBV2
CASSPGLATTDTQYF | TGTGCCAGCAGTCCGGGACTAGCGACCACAGATACGCAGTATTTT | once | 15 | TRBD2 | TRBJ2-3 | TRBV6-6
CASSLGLASYEQYF | TGTGCCAGCAGCTTAGGACTAGCCTCCTACGAGCAGTACTTC | many | 14 | TRBD2 | TRBJ2-7 | TRBV11-2
CATSRAGKTQYF | TGTGCCACCAGCAGAGCGGGGAAGACCCAGTACTTC | NA | 12 | NA | TRBJ2-5 | TRBV15
CASRKAGRSSYEQYF | TGTGCCAGCCGCAAGGCAGGGCGAAGCTCCTACGAGCAGTACTTC | NA | 15 | NA | TRBJ2-7 | TRBV27
CSAYPRDRVPDTQYF | TGCAGCGCGTATCCGAGGGACAGGGTGCCAGATACGCAGTATTTT | many | 15 | TRBD1 | TRBJ2-3 | TRBV29-1
CASSLGGGNTEAFF | TGTGCCAGCAGCTTGGGCGGGGGAAACACTGAAGCTTTCTTT | NA | 14 | NA | TRBJ1-1 | TRBV11-2